This section outlines one T cell receptor beta chain sequence together with its context. No antigen is known for it. The source of the sample is a study of cytomegalovirus exposure and HLA in healthy donors. Study findings and constraints: A prior analysis recorded that most TCR beta V segments were productive about 87% or about 30% of the time. When presence/absence was analysed, sequencing depth was taken to be roughly uniform across donors.

A multiplex PCR was run with 60 Vbeta primers and 13 Jbeta primers. Profiled with immunoSEQ multiplex PCR; TCRdb holds only in-frame clones, not every one. The sample table includes 120,000 to 150,000 clones. The CDR3 is 14 residues long. Looked up from germline, CDR1 is LNHDA and CDR2 is SQIVND (reference sequence). The donors (healthy individuals) were bone marrow donors. The receptor's source is a woman under 30 in good health and CMV-seronegative. The sample comprised PBMCs. The chain links TRBV19 to TRBJ2-5; 8 bases are a match to TRBD1. The J call may be wrong; the DNA end is better matched by TRBJ2-7. CDR3 sequence: CASSAQGVGYEQYF. Written as DNA, the CDR3 is TGTGCCAGTAGCGCACAGGGGGTGGGGTACGAGCAGTACTTC.